Listed below are T cell receptor beta chains from one sample, sequenced in a study of OX40 agonist ivuxolimab in advanced cancers. Clones were sequenced by immunoSEQ multiplex PCR, and TCRdb holds only the in-frame ones, with some missing. Among approximately 70,000 clones listed, 90% to 95% were seen once. The material was CD4+ or CD8+ T cells sorted from blood, obtained in a trial of the OX40 agonist ivuxolimab. Every receptor here comes from an adult with an advanced solid tumor such as melanoma, head and neck, liver or kidney cancer. The conserved cysteine and the conserved F or W are not part of the CDR3 here.

V | CDR3
TRBV7-9 | ASSLALAGDMYGNTIY
TRBV19 | ASNPGQMNTEAF
TRBV7-2 | ASSRTSGRGYNEQF
TRBV9 | ASSVVPGSNEQF
TRBV5-4 | ASSLETASETQY
TRBV6-1 | ASSGRNNEKLF
TRBV2 | ASSLVGQSSYNEQF
TRBV27 | ASSLVWGVAGELF
TRBV2 | ASSVQGVGGYT
TRBV18 | ASSLTLTSQETQY
TRBV5-6 | ASSLVSSLSYEQY
TRBV19 | ASSPGTSGRGETQY
TRBV5-6 | ASSTGQSNTEAF
TRBV19 | ASSIFLAGVTGDEQF
TRBV4-1 | ASSQDYQNEQF
TRBV27 | ASTARSSYPNEQF
TRBV6-5 | ASRPQQGANTEAF
TRBV27 | ASDKRASGSTGNEQF
TRBV10-3 | AISEQLASTDTQY
TRBV25-1 | ASSEEGGGETQY
TRBV6-5 | ASSYGLSSYEQY
TRBV5-6 | ASSLRDRAGELF
TRBV27 | ASSWGTGTNPSEQY
TRBV27 | ASSLTGVSGNTIY
TRBV6-5 | ASSYVGAGKKETQY
TRBV2 | ASTLLASNQPQH
TRBV7-8 | ASSQREVGLANNEQF
TRBV19 | ASSSPYRGTEAF
TRBV2 | ATLRDTHYEQY
TRBV6-5 | ASSYSLVAGGDEQF
TRBV6-4 | ASSLVASGRYEQY
TRBV11-2 | ASSLDWGNYGYT
TRBV10-3 | AISESGRGGRTSYNEQF
TRBV7-9 | ASSLSGSGADTQY
TRBV4-3 | ASSNPTDTQY
TRBV15 | ATSRVRTDYNEQF
TRBV9 | ASSVSSGAAGEQF
TRBV7-2 | ASSLTRDRAHEQY
TRBV11-2 | ASSLALKAGGSYNEQF
TRBV7-9 | ASSPDSDEKLF
TRBV5-8 | ASSLYLNSGNTIY
TRBV5-1 | ASSLTGGQGYEQY
TRBV19 | ASSMGGLAVANVLT
TRBV5-1 | ASSGLTYEQY
TRBV4-1 | ASSSTGETEAF